These 16 T cell receptor beta chains were sequenced from one sample in a study of T cell clonality in common variable immunodeficiency. The repertoire was sequenced with immunoSEQ multiplex PCR; TCRdb's copy has only in-frame clones and lacks some. The sample is made up of approximately 52,000 clones, none counted only once. Sequenced: peripheral blood mononuclear cells. Receptor source: a person aged 18 to 70 in good health.

This clone appeared a few times. A single base separates this from a much larger clone, so it may be a read error. Here the CDR3 reads CASSLSGTANSPLFF. The sequenced CDR3 bases are TGTGCCAGCAGCTTAAGCGGGACAGCTAATTCACCA. J is TRBJ1-4 and V is TRBV7-3; 7 bases agree with TRBD1. With the read ending 3 residues before the CDR3 end, the germline J gene is used to fill in that end. Germline V gene lookup returns CDR1 SGHTA and CDR2 FQGTGA. CDR3 size: 15 residues. Drawing the rest from reference TRBV7-3 and TRBJ1-4, the complete variable domain is GAGVSQTPSNKVTEKGKYVELRCDPISGHTALYWYRQSLGQGPEFLIYFQGTGAADDSGLPNDRFFAVRPEGSVSTLKIQRTERGDSAVYLCASSLSGTANSPLFFGSGTQLSVL.

There are many counts of this clone. The read terminates 3 residues ahead of where the CDR3 ends, so the germline J gene completes it. The chain employs TRBV19 and TRBJ2-7; 10 positions match TRBD2. After removal of 4 bases from V and 5 bases from J, the junction contained 14 bases not matched to a gene. CDR3 length equals 17 residues. Germline-derived CDR1 and CDR2 are LNHDA and SQIVND (reference sequence). This chain's CDR3 is CASSTKALAGVTNEQYF. The CDR3 DNA, read in part, is TGTGCCAGTAGTACAAAGGCCCTAGCGGGAGTCACTAACGAG. Full variable domain (missing parts from reference TRBV19 and TRBJ2-7): DGGITQSPKYLFRKEGQNVTLSCEQNLNHDAMYWYRQDPGQGLRLIYYSQIVNDFQKGDIAEGYSVSREKKESFPLTVTSAQKNPTAFYLCASSTKALAGVTNEQYFGPGTRLTVT.

The sample holds many counts of this clone. The read halts 3 residues ahead of the CDR3 end, with the missing end drawn from the germline J gene. The genes are TRBV20-1 and TRBJ2-3; perhaps TRBD1 as D (5 bases). V shed 6 bases and J shed 6 bases, with 13 bases lying between them. This CDR3 is built from 12 residues. Germline V gives CDR1 DFQATT, CDR2 SNEGSKA (reference sequence). The CDR3 spells CSAPRTQDTQYF. The CDR3 DNA, read in part, is TGCAGTGCCCCCCGGACACAGGATACG.

This clone was recorded many times. The missing CDR3 end, 3 residues past where the read stops, is filled in from the germline J gene. V and J are TRBV4-1 and TRBJ2-7, with TRBD1 as a possible D gene (5 bases). From germline, CDR1 is MGHRA and CDR2 YSYEKL. V lost 1 base to trimming and J lost 2 bases, with 12 bases between them. This CDR3 has 15 residues. This CDR3 is CASSQVSAGPYEQYF. The sequenced part of the CDR3 DNA is TGCGCCAGCAGCCAAGTCTCGGCAGGGCCCTACGAG.

This clone was recorded at least ten times. The CDR3 end falls 3 residues outside the read, so it is completed with the germline J gene. This chain joins TRBV14 and TRBJ2-1; D remains unclear. Germline V gene sequence: CDR1 SGHDN, CDR2 FVKESK. The CDR3 loop spans 12 amino acids. With 2 bases removed from V and 3 bases from J, the gap between germline ends came to 2 bases. The part of the CDR3 DNA that was read is TGTGCCAGCAGCCAATACTACAATGAG. As protein: CASSQYYNE. The complete CDR3 protein is CASSQYYNEQFF.

This clone was picked up many times. The read terminates 3 residues before the CDR3 end, so the remaining end is supplied by the germline J gene. The J gene is TRBJ2-7, the V gene TRBV28; TRBD1 might be the D (5 bases). The CDR3 runs to 12 residues. V gave up 6 bases and J gave up 4 bases, with 10 bases separating them. Germline-derived CDR1 and CDR2 are MDHEN and SYDVKM. CDR3 bases read: TGTGCCAGCAGCTCCGACAGTTACGAG. The encoded protein is CASSSDSYE. In full, the CDR3 is CASSSDSYEQYF. Using reference TRBV28 and TRBJ2-7 for the parts outside the CDR3, the full variable domain is DVKVTQSSRYLVKRTGEKVFLECVQDMDHENMFWYRQDPGLGLRLIYFSYDVKMKEKGDIPEGYSVSREKKERFSLILESASTNQTSMYLCASSSDSYEQYFGPGTRLTVT.

This clone was counted between two and nine times. The read terminates 3 residues ahead of where the CDR3 ends, so the germline J gene completes it. This chain uses TRBV20-1 with TRBJ1-5; TRBD1 matches at 9 bases. Germline V gene lookup returns CDR1 DFQATT and CDR2 SNEGSKA (reference sequence). The CDR3 loop spans 12 amino acids. The V gene end was trimmed by 6 bases and the J gene end by 5 bases; junction bases not matched to a gene: 2. The DNA read from the CDR3 is TGCAGTGCGAGGACAGGGGATCAGCCC. This encodes CSARTGDQP. The CDR3 in its entirety is CSARTGDQPQHF.

This clone was recorded at least ten times. The read ends 3 residues before the CDR3 terminus; that terminus is restored from the germline J gene. The chain employs TRBV7-2 and TRBJ1-2, with D perhaps matching TRBD1 (5 bases). Trimming cost V 5 bases and J 1 base, with 8 bases left between them. Germline values: CDR1 SGHTA, CDR2 FQGNSA. There are 13 residues in the CDR3. The DNA read from the CDR3 is TGTGCCAGCAGCACCCAGGGTAACTATGGC. Encoded protein: CASSTQGNYG. The CDR3, in full, reads CASSTQGNYGYTF.

This clone was detected ten times or more. The sequence runs out 3 residues before the end of the CDR3; the remainder is reconstructed from the germline J gene. The chain couples TRBV19 to TRBJ2-1, with 13 bases fitting TRBD2. Losses at the gene ends were 8 bases for V and 6 bases for J; bases not matched to a gene: 16. This CDR3 has 18 amino acids. Per germline, CDR1 LNHDA and CDR2 SQIVND (reference sequence). The CDR3 protein is CASAGTSGTVRISNEQFF. The DNA read from the CDR3 is TGTGCCAGTGCGGGGACTAGCGGGACAGTGAGGATCTCCAATGAG.

This clone was counted many times. The read ends 3 residues shy of where the CDR3 ends; the end is completed using the germline J gene. This sequence joins TRBV5-1 and TRBJ2-1; 7 bases agree with TRBD2. The ends lost 5 bases at V and 4 bases at J; junction bases unmatched: 12. CDR1 is SGHRS, CDR2 YFSETQ, per germline. The CDR3 covers 16 residues. The part of the CDR3 DNA that was read is TGCGCCAGCAGTTTCCTGCTTGCGGGAGTATACAATGAG. It specifies CASSFLLAGVYNE. Given in full, the CDR3 is CASSFLLAGVYNEQFF.

This clone has a count of ten or more. The read falls 3 residues short of the CDR3 end, and the missing part is taken from the germline J gene. This chain links TRBV5-1 with TRBJ1-1; D not resolved. Trimming cost V 0 bases and J 4 bases, with 13 bases left between them. The germline CDR1 and CDR2 sequences are SGHRS and YFSETQ. CDR3 size: 15 residues. CDR3 sequence reads: CASSLVVRSGTEAFF. CDR3 DNA, as far as it was read: TGCGCCAGCAGCTTGGTGGTCCGATCGGGCACTGAA.

In its sample, this clone was seen many times. The missing CDR3 end, 3 residues past where the read stops, is filled in from the germline J gene. V and J are TRBV18 and TRBJ1-4; D gene uncertain. There are 14 residues in the CDR3. Per germline, CDR1 KGHSH and CDR2 LQKENI. With 6 bases removed from V and 3 bases from J, the gap between germline ends came to 11 bases. CDR3 DNA, as far as it was read: TGTGCCAGCTCCCCCGGCGGGGCTAATGAAAAA. It codes for CASSPGGANEK. The CDR3 in its entirety is CASSPGGANEKLFF. Full variable domain (remainder filled in from reference TRBV18 and TRBJ1-4): NAGVMQNPRHLVRRRGQEARLRCSPMKGHSHVYWYRQLPEEGLKFMVYLQKENIIDESGMPKERFSAEFPKEGPSILRIQQVVRGDSAAYFCASSPGGANEKLFFGSGTQLSVL.

A note on this clone: The observed sequence ends 3 residues before the CDR3 terminus, with the missing tail filled in from the germline J gene. This rearrangement joins TRBV7-9 to TRBJ1-6; 9 bases align to TRBD1. CDR1 is SEHNR, CDR2 FQNEAQ, per germline (reference sequence). V was pared by 2 bases and J by 10 bases, with 6 bases of the junction left unmatched. CDR3 length: 15 amino acids. The CDR3 loop is CASSLPGQGWSPLHF. CDR3 bases read: TGTGCCAGCAGCTTACCGGGACAGGGATGGTCACCC.

The sample holds a few counts of this clone. The read falls 3 residues short of the CDR3 end, and the missing part is taken from the germline J gene. This chain joins TRBV19 and TRBJ2-1; tentatively, D is TRBD2 (6 bases). Germline lookup yields CDR1 LNHDA and CDR2 SQIVND (reference sequence). The CDR3 covers 16 residues. V lost 6 bases, J lost 0 bases, and 15 bases lay in between. Incomplete CDR3 DNA: TGTGCCAGTAGATTAAGCGGGTCAAGCTCCTACAATGAG. This gives the protein CASRLSGSSSYNE. The CDR3 as a whole reads CASRLSGSSSYNEQFF.

This clone was seen repeatedly, ten times or more. The CDR3 end lies 3 residues beyond the end of the read and is filled in from the germline J gene. V usage is TRBV7-2 and J usage is TRBJ2-5; possible D gene TRBD2, 5 bases. Germline V gene lookup returns CDR1 SGHTA and CDR2 FQGNSA. The length of the CDR3 is 12 residues. The CDR3 reads CASSSLGVTQYF. The sequenced CDR3 bases are TGTGCCAGCAGCTCCCTCGGGGTTACC.

In this sample, this clone turned up many times. The CDR3 goes on 3 residues after the read ends, and that part is filled in from the germline J gene. The chain combines TRBV19 with TRBJ1-5; perhaps TRBD1 as D (6 bases). Germline V gene data show CDR1 as LNHDA and CDR2 as SQIVND (reference sequence). The CDR3 sequence is 15 residues long. Deletions cut 7 bases from V and 2 bases from J, with 15 bases between. This chain's CDR3 is CASIKQGRGNQPQHF. The sequenced part of the CDR3 DNA is TGTGCCAGTATCAAACAGGGAAGGGGCAATCAGCCC.